The T cell receptor beta chain under discussion was sequenced for a study of monozygotic twins with inflammatory bowel disease (dated by TCRdb to the late 2010s). With respect to the entire study: A total of 28 monozygotic twin pairs were included in the full study, comprising nine German pairs (four IBD-concordant, five IBD-discordant) and 19 IBD-discordant Danish pairs. The search for disease-associated traits relied mainly on comparing IBD patients with their genetically identical healthy co-twins within discordant pairs. Each individual had, on average, about 151 000 unique TCRalpha sequences and 181 000 unique TCRbeta sequences available for analysis. Results the study describes overall, beyond this receptor: Concordant and discordant twins showed no difference in repertoire similarity, possibly because of limited statistical power. The analysis was unable to tell different T cell subtypes apart. Because patients were on differing immunosuppressive treatments, the repertoires may have picked up extra background noise and inter-individual variability. Measured by the inverse Simpson index, TCRbeta repertoire diversity was lower in IBD patients than in their healthy co-twins. Compared with healthy twins, IBD patients shared fewer clonotypes with other individuals, and the difference was most pronounced in patients with signs of disease activity. No single strong signal or clonotype linked to IBD turned up in the results, so the idea that one exists was not supported.

From each donor, an approximately 2.4 ml peripheral blood sample was drawn into PAXgene tubes and stored at -80 degrees C. Without any T cell sorting, total RNA was extracted from whole blood using the PAXgene blood miRNA kit on an automated QIAcube. Peripheral blood from monozygotic twin pairs concordant or discordant for inflammatory bowel disease was subjected to deep TCRalpha and TCRbeta repertoire profiling with unique molecular barcoding. Smoking habits were recorded for all twin pairs, and individuals were classified as current, former or never smokers. A remark on this clonotype: Its target antigen remains unknown.

The library was made by 5' RACE. Each TCR library was prepared from about 3,400 ng of total RNA. For each sample, cDNA synthesis with SMARTScribe reverse transcriptase was split into eight separate reactions. Unique molecular identifiers containing a 6-nucleotide sample barcode were introduced through template switching during cDNA synthesis. Two nested PCRs of roughly 16 and 10 cycles amplified the TCRalpha and TCRbeta cDNA, and bead purification followed each PCR. Before amplification, the cDNA was treated with uracil DNA-glycosylase and purified using the QIAquick PCR purification kit. The second PCR was the step at which Illumina TruSeq-compatible adapters and sample-specific barcodes were added. TapeStation and Qubit were used to check library quality and concentration, and 4.5 to 6.5 ng of each library was pooled. Sequencing of the pooled libraries was done on an Illumina HiSeq2500 single-index Rapid Run using custom sequencing primers and 2 x 100 bp reads. Under the source paper's analysis protocol: PCR and sequencing errors were corrected by UMI-based consensus assembly using MiGEC version 1.2.6. MiXCR version 2.1.1 was used for V(D)J alignment, clonotype assembly and CDR3 extraction. Gene usage, clonotype sharing and MAIT/NKT TCR abundance were normalised by analysing the top 1000, 10 000 and 20 000 clonotypes per sample. After downsampling to 27 000 UMIs, diversity was calculated as the inverse Simpson index using the vegan R package. Paired Mann-Whitney U tests were applied to discordant twin pairs, and Benjamini-Hochberg correction was used for multiple testing. TCRdb reprocessed the sequencing reads and holds a single record per CDR3 protein sequence, with no DNA. The V and J calls shown here were made by TCRdb, not taken from the authors' results. This sample's table contains approximately 400,000 distinct CDR3 sequences. 2.5% to 3% of the sample lies in the top ten.

From cysteine to phenylalanine, the CDR3 is 14 amino acids long. Only the protein is available. CDR1 is given as MNHEY and CDR2 as SVGEGT, both from the germline V gene. Sequencing input: blood. The chain was built from TRBV6-2 or TRBV6-3 and TRBJ1-2; TCRdb's D gene call, TRBD1, goes unchecked for lack of DNA. This receptor was taken from a human donor with ulcerative colitis or Crohn's disease, or a healthy co-twin of an affected twin (not recorded which). CDR3 loop: CASSPQGVNYGYTF.